This paragraph covers one T cell receptor (beta chain) sequence. TCRdb's table, derived via immunoSEQ multiplex PCR, lists solely in-frame clones and lacks some. The data contain fewer than 85,000 clones, 86% of them singletons. This sample is part of a study of OX40 agonist ivuxolimab in advanced cancers. Study context: Patients in dose escalation had liver, melanoma, kidney or head and neck cancers. A male proportion of more than 75% was recorded, with mean age 60 years and range roughly 20 to 90.

CDR3 length equals 14 residues. The V and J ends lost 5 bases and 2 bases respectively, with 12 bases between them. In germline, CDR1 is LNHDA, CDR2 SQIVND (reference sequence). Baseline, cycle 4 day 1, and cycle 7 day 1 were the blood sampling points. This specimen was CD4+ or CD8+ T cells sorted from blood, taken in a trial of the OX40 agonist ivuxolimab. This sequence originates from an adult with an advanced solid tumor such as melanoma, head and neck, liver or kidney cancer. V and J are TRBV19 and TRBJ2-5, with D perhaps TRBD1 (6 bases). The CDR3 is CASSWGQAQETQYF. As DNA, the CDR3 is TGTGCCAGTAGTTGGGGGCAGGCACAAGAGACCCAGTACTTC.